This T cell receptor (beta chain) comes out of a study of CD8 T cells in Susac syndrome (dated by TCRdb to the late 2010s). Context from the whole study: Whether CD8+ T cell activation and differentiation in Susac syndrome was antigen driven was tested using repertoire sequencing.

The paper as a whole reports these results and caveats: The number of individuals in the TCR sequencing and HLA analysis was recognized as being relatively small.

Worth noting for this clonotype: Its antigen has not been determined. No base quality information exists; no much larger clone differs at one position.

RNA was extracted using the RNeasy kit, and about 0.5 to 1 ug of the RNA was reverse transcribed with random hexamers. The immunoSEQ multiplex PCR assay, which covers 54 Vbeta and 13 Jbeta segments, was used to amplify TCR beta CDR3 regions. PCR amplification bias was corrected by using a synthetic template baseline for primer optimization and computational correction. In the authors' own workflow: Reads were assigned to V, D and J genes according to IMGT and analyzed in immunoSEQ Analyzer, with only productive sequences retained. To calculate clonality, Shannon entropy was normalized by log2 of the number of productive unique sequences and then subtracted from one. For each patient and control, public and private clones were evaluated within the 100 most prevalent clones. Clones were defined as Susac-specific when absent from the healthy and MS cohorts, from fewer than 1,300 published viral clones and from other ImmuneACCESS disease sequences. Through fastp at Q25 and MiXCR, TCRdb rebuilt clones from the public reads, retaining in-frame beta chains. Rows are combined by CDR3 protein, so each entry shows the most common genes and DNA. The V and J calls reflect TCRdb's pipeline rather than the authors' work. In this sample the table shows around 130,000 distinct CDR3 sequences, less than 95% of which occur a single time. The ten largest clones represent approximately 0.089% of the sample.

Peripheral blood CD8+ and CD4+ T cells from healthy donors, Susac syndrome patients and multiple sclerosis patients were profiled by high-throughput TCR beta sequencing. Healthy donors were included as age- and sex-matched controls. Bulk CD8+ and CD4+ T cells were purified magnetically by negative isolation, whereas CD8+ TEMRA cells were enriched by FACS. Blood was drawn into EDTA tubes, processed within 24 hours, and PBMCs were isolated by density gradient centrifugation. PBMCs destined for TCR sequencing were cryopreserved in liquid nitrogen and later thawed in a 37 °C water bath. Purity of sorted or isolated CD4+, CD8+ and CD8+ TEMRA cells was at least 90%. V and J are trimmed by 3 bases and 3 bases, and the gene matches miss 5 bases of the junction. From the cysteine through the phenylalanine, the CDR3 covers 14 amino acids. The sequence is cut down to CDR3 DNA, 42 bases in frame from base 1. From a lookup of the germline V gene (reference sequence), CDR1 and CDR2 are GTSNPN and SVGIG.

The source material was CD4+ T cells from PBMCs. This TCR came from a human donor in good health. The V gene is TRBV30 and the J gene is TRBJ2-3; 8 middle bases align to TRBD2. DNA sequence: TGTGCCTGGAGGGGACTAGTGTCAACAGATACGCAGTATTTT. Translated, it reads CAWRGLVSTDTQYF.